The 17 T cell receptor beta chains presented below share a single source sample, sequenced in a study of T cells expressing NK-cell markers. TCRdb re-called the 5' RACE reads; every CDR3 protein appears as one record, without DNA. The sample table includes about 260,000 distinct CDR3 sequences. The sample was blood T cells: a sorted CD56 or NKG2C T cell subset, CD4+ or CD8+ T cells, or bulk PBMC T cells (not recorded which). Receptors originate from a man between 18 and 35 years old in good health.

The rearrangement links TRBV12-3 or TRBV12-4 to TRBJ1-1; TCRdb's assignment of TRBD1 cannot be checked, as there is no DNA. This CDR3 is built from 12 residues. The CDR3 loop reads CASSPLWGGAFF.

The CDR3 protein is CASSEQGGNEQFF. The chain couples TRBV6-1 to TRBJ2-1; TCRdb names TRBD1, which stays unverified in the absence of DNA. The CDR3 covers 13 residues. Germline CDR1 is MNHNS and CDR2 is SASEGT.

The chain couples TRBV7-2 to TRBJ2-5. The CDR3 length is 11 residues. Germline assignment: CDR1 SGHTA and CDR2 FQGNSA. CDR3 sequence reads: CASSSYETQYF.

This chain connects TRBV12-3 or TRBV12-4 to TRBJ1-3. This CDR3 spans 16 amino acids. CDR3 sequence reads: CASSRSDVWLGNTIYF.

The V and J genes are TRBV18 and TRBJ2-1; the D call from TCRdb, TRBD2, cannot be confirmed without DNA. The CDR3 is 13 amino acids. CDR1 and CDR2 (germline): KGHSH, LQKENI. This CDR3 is CASSPTGEGEQFF.

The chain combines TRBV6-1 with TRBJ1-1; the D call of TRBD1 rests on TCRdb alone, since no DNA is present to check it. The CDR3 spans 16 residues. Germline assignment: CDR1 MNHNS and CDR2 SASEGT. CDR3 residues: CASRVPGQGRNTEAFF.

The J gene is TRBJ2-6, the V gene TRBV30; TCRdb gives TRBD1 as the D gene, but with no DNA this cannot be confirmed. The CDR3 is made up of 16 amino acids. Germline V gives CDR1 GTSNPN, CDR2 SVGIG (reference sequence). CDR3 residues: CAWRGQGGYGANVLTF.

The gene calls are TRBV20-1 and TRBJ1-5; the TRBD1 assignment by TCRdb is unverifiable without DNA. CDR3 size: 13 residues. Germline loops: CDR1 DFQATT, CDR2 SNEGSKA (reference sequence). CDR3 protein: CSAIQGDNQPQHF.

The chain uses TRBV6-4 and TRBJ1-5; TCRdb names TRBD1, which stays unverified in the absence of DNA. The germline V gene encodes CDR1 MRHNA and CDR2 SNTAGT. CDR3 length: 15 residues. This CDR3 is CASSVDPGSNQPQHF.

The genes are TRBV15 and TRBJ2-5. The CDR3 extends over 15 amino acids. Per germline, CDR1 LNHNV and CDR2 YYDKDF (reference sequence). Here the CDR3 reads CATSRSVGDQETQYF.

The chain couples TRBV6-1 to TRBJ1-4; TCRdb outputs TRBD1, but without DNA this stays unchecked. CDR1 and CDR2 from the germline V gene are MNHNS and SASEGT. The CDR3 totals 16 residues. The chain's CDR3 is CASSEPAGQDNEKLFF.

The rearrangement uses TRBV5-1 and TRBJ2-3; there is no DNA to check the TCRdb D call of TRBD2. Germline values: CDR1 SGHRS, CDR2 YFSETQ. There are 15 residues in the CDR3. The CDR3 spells CASSLGGLTTDTQYF. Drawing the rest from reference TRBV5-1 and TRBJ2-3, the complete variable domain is KAGVTQTPRYLIKTRGQQVTLSCSPISGHRSVSWYQQTPGQGLQFLFEYFSETQRNKGNFPGRFSGRQFSNSRSEMNVSTLELGDSALYLCASSLGGLTTDTQYFGPGTRLTVL.

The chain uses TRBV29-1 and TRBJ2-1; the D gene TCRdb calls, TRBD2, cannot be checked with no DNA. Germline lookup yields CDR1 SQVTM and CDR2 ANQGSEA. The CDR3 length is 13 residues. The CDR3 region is CSVRSGRANEQFF.

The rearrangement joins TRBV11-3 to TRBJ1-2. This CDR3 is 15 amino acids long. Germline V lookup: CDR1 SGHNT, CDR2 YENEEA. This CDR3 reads CASSPSWTANYGYTF.

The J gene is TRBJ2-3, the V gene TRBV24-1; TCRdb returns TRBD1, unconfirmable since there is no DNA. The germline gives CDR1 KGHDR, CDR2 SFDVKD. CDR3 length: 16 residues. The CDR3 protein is CATKNSGTGGSDTQYF.

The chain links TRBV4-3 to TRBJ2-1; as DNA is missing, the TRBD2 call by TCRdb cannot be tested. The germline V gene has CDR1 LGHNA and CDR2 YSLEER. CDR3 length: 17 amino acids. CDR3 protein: CASSQDTLVGSYNEQFF.

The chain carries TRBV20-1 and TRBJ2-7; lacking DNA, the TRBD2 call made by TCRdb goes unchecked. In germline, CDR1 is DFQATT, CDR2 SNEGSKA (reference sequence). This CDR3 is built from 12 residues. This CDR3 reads CRPAGGVDEQYF.